This passage covers 28 T cell receptor beta chains from one sample sequenced in a study of T cells in Graves' hyperthyroidism and ophthalmopathy (dated by TCRdb to between 2018 and 2021). The library was generated by multiplex PCR. These reads were obtained on an Illumina HiSeq 2000. The TCR beta CDR3 regions were amplified from RNA transcripts. The TCR CDR3 was subjected to a first round of RT-PCR using the HTBI primer set and the Qiagen OneStep RT-PCR kit. Using fastp trimming at Q25 and MiXCR clonotype assembly, TCRdb reanalyzed the public sequencing data and kept in-frame beta chains. Rows are unified per CDR3 protein, each entry keeping the most common DNA and genes. For this sample there are more than 300,000 distinct CDR3 sequences; 14% appear just once. The ten largest clones represent 11% of the sample. The material sequenced was blood. Receptors were obtained from an older woman with Graves' hyperthyroidism.

This clonotype was seen only a few times. The rearrangement uses TRBV20-1 and TRBJ2-3; D gene unclear. CDR1 and CDR2 (germline): DFQATT, SNEGSKA (reference sequence). The CDR3 covers 12 residues. The V and J ends lost 5 bases and 4 bases respectively, with 10 bases between them. The CDR3 coding sequence is TGCAGTGCTCCCACTCAGGCAGATACGCAGTATTTT. This encodes CSAPTQADTQYF.

This clonotype was found many times. The chain combines TRBV2 with TRBJ2-1; D tentatively reads TRBD1 or TRBD2 (6 bases each). Trimming stripped 4 bases from V and 0 bases from J, with 10 bases between. CDR3 length equals 15 residues. Germline CDR1 is SNHLY and CDR2 is FYNNEI. The CDR3 DNA follows: TGTGCCAGCAGTGTAGGGGGGAGCTCCTACAATGAGCAGTTCTTC. Its protein product is CASSVGGSSYNEQFF.

The chain employs TRBV5-8 and TRBJ2-7; 7 nucleotides line up with TRBD1. The length of the CDR3 is 13 residues. Looked up from germline, CDR1 is SGHTS and CDR2 is YDEGEE. The trim removed 0 bases at V and 6 bases at J, leaving 3 bases unmatched. The CDR3 here is CASSLGQGVEQYF. The CDR3 region has the DNA TGTGCCAGCAGCTTGGGACAGGGCGTCGAGCAGTACTTC.

This clonotype was counted at least ten times. V usage is TRBV27 and J usage is TRBJ2-1; TRBD2 aligns across 7 bases. V trimming: 2 bases; J trimming: 5 bases; junction bases outside the gene matches: 9. Germline loops: CDR1 MNHEY, CDR2 SMNVEV (reference sequence). The CDR3 is made up of 16 amino acids. The CDR3 DNA sequence: TGTGCCAGCAGTTTAGTGGGTCTAGCGGAGAACAATGAGCAGTTCTTC. Protein: CASSLVGLAENNEQFF.

This clonotype was counted ten times or more. The chain joins TRBV3-1 to TRBJ2-7, with D uncertain. Germline V gives CDR1 LGHDT, CDR2 YNNKEL (reference sequence). Trimming removed 4 bases at V and 7 bases at J, with 20 bases between. The CDR3 spans 15 residues. The CDR3 spells CASSPRPTSLVEQYF. As DNA, the CDR3 is TGTGCCAGCAGCCCCCGACCGACCTCCTTGGTGGAGCAGTACTTC.

The table lists this clonotype with many counts. The chain employs TRBV2 and TRBJ2-7; 11 nucleotides agree with TRBD1. There are 15 residues in the CDR3. Losses at the gene ends were 3 bases for V and 1 base for J; bases not matched to a gene: 2. Looked up from germline, CDR1 is SNHLY and CDR2 is FYNNEI. The CDR3 is CASSDRDRGSYEQYF. The CDR3 DNA sequence: TGTGCCAGCAGTGACCGGGACAGGGGGTCCTACGAGCAGTACTTC.

A word on this clonotype: A read error is possible here, since a much larger clone lies one base away. The rearrangement joins TRBV2 to TRBJ2-7, with 8 bases aligning to TRBD2. CDR1 is SNHLY, CDR2 FYNNEI, per germline. This CDR3 is built from 13 residues. The chain's CDR3 is CASSGLATYEQHF. CDR3 sequence (DNA): TGTGCCAGCAGTGGACTAGCGACGTACGAGCAGCACTTC.

This chain links TRBV27 with TRBJ2-7, with TRBD1 matching 8 bases. This CDR3 has 15 amino acids. Germline assignment: CDR1 MNHEY and CDR2 SMNVEV (reference sequence). Trimming removed 4 bases from V and 0 bases from J; junction bases left unmatched: 5. CDR3 sequence reads: CASSWTGFGSYEQYF. CDR3 nucleotides: TGTGCCAGCAGTTGGACAGGGTTTGGCTCCTACGAGCAGTACTTC.

As for this clonotype: This may arise from a read error, as a much more abundant clone is one base away. The V and J genes are TRBV20-1 and TRBJ2-2; 11 bases line up with TRBD2. Germline values: CDR1 DFQATT, CDR2 SNEGSKA (reference sequence). CDR3 length equals 15 residues. The V segment lost 5 bases and the J segment 5 bases; nucleotides outside the gene matches: 7. The DNA for the CDR3 is TGCAGTGCTGACCCACTAGCGGGAGCTACCGGGGAGCTGTTTTTT. Amino acid sequence: CSADPLAGATGELFF.

The V call is TRBV27, the J call TRBJ2-7, with 7 positions matching TRBD2. The CDR3 sequence is 15 residues long. J gave up 1 base and V 5 bases, and 8 bases lay outside the gene matches. Looked up from germline, CDR1 is MNHEY and CDR2 is SMNVEV (reference sequence). CDR3 loop: CASSLSSGPSYEQYF. The CDR3 DNA reads TGTGCCAGCAGTCTCTCTAGCGGACCTTCCTACGAGCAGTACTTC.

This clonotype has a count of ten or more. J is TRBJ2-7 and V is TRBV24-1, with 11 bases aligning to TRBD1. The CDR3 spans 15 residues. The junction had 6 bases not matched to a gene; V was cut back by 4 bases and J by 5 bases. Germline V gene sequence: CDR1 KGHDR, CDR2 SFDVKD. The CDR3 loop reads CATSEGGTGGDEQYF. CDR3 DNA: TGTGCCACCAGTGAGGGGGGGACAGGGGGAGACGAGCAGTACTTC.

This clonotype came up a few times. The rearrangement uses TRBV18 and TRBJ2-1; D is ambiguous. With 3 bases removed from V and 7 bases from J, the gap between germline ends came to 13 bases. The germline V gene encodes CDR1 KGHSH and CDR2 LQKENI. The CDR3 runs to 14 residues. CDR3 residues: CASSPWQARNEQFF. The CDR3, as DNA: TGTGCCAGCTCACCCTGGCAGGCTAGGAATGAGCAGTTCTTC.

In its sample, this clonotype was seen many times. V is TRBV24-1 and J is TRBJ2-2; D is unresolved. The CDR3 covers 11 residues. The V gene's germline CDR1 is KGHDR and CDR2 SFDVKD. Trimming took 9 bases from V and 0 from J, leaving 1 base between them. CDR3 sequence reads: CATSNTGELFF. CDR3 sequence (DNA): TGTGCCACCTCGAACACCGGGGAGCTGTTTTTT.

There are a few counts of this clonotype. The CDR3 nucleotides are TGTGCCAGCACCATGGCGGCAGGGGGCGCAAATAATTCACCCCTCCACTTT. Protein sequence: CASTMAAGGANNSPLHF. V and J are TRBV7-8 and TRBJ1-6; 8 bases are a match to TRBD1. Germline trimming cut 7 bases from V and 5 bases from J; bases unmatched to any gene: 13. CDR3 size: 17 residues. The germline CDR1 and CDR2 sequences are SGHVS and FQNEAQ.

This clonotype occurred many times. The chain links TRBV12-3 or TRBV12-4 to TRBJ1-4; 8 bases line up with TRBD1. The CDR3 is made up of 14 amino acids. Trimming took 5 bases from V and 6 from J; bases not matched to a gene: 5. CDR3 nucleotide sequence: TGTGCCAGCAGTCCCAGGGGGCGGGATGAAAAACTGTTTTTT. It yields the protein CASSPRGRDEKLFF.

This clonotype has ten or more counts. The chain links TRBV7-9 to TRBJ2-7; D is unclear. Trimming removed 2 bases from V and 3 bases from J, with 20 bases in between. Germline lookup yields CDR1 SEHNR and CDR2 FQNEAQ (reference sequence). The CDR3 loop spans 17 amino acids. The CDR3: CASSLYGYGAVGYEQYF. CDR3 in DNA: TGTGCCAGCAGCTTATACGGTTATGGAGCAGTGGGCTACGAGCAGTACTTC. Full variable domain (remainder filled in from reference TRBV7-9 and TRBJ2-7): DTGVSQNPRHKITKRGQNVTFRCDPISEHNRLYWYRQTLGQGPEFLTYFQNEAQLEKSRLLSDRFSAERPKGSFSTLEIQRTEQGDSAMYLCASSLYGYGAVGYEQYFGPGTRLTVT.

The chain is built from TRBV20-1 and TRBJ2-3, with 10 nucleotides matching TRBD1. Germline-derived CDR1 and CDR2 are DFQATT and SNEGSKA (reference sequence). The CDR3 loop spans 16 amino acids. The V segment lost 3 bases and the J segment 6 bases; nucleotides outside the gene matches: 12. CDR3 in DNA: TGCAGTGCTAGGGGGTGGGGACAGGGGTCCCGGGATACGCAGTATTTT. Amino acids: CSARGWGQGSRDTQYF.

This clonotype was picked up many times. This chain uses TRBV5-1 with TRBJ2-1; 13 nucleotides align to TRBD2. The CDR3 runs 17 residues. Per germline, CDR1 SGHRS and CDR2 YFSETQ. The J segment lost 4 bases and the V segment lost 4 bases, leaving 8 bases of the junction unmatched. The CDR3 loop reads CASSPGTSGRAYNEQFF. The CDR3, as DNA: TGCGCCAGCAGCCCAGGTACTAGCGGGAGGGCGTACAATGAGCAGTTCTTC.

This clonotype was observed at least ten times. The chain links TRBV12-3 or TRBV12-4 to TRBJ1-5, with D uncertain. This CDR3 region has 16 residues. Trimming stripped 7 bases from V and 0 bases from J, with 16 bases between. CDR3 region: CASTRAQSLSNQPQHF. The CDR3 nucleotides read TGTGCCAGCACTCGAGCACAGAGCCTTAGCAATCAGCCCCAGCATTTT.

Only a few counts were recorded for this clonotype. The V and J genes are TRBV29-1 and TRBJ2-2; tentatively, D is TRBD1 (5 bases). V shed 4 bases and J shed 4 bases, with 7 bases lying between them. The CDR3 consists of 12 residues. Germline CDR1 is SQVTM and CDR2 is ANQGSEA. The CDR3 loop is CSVVGPTGELFF. The CDR3 DNA follows: TGCAGCGTTGTGGGGCCCACCGGGGAGCTGTTTTTT.

This clonotype showed up many times. V is TRBV30 and J is TRBJ2-1; 8 nucleotides agree with TRBD1. Germline values: CDR1 GTSNPN, CDR2 SVGIG (reference sequence). This CDR3 is built from 14 residues. Trimming at V came to 5 bases and at J to 8 bases, leaving 11 bases not matched to a gene. Here the CDR3 reads CAWVRAGGTDEQFF. In DNA form, the CDR3 reads TGTGCCTGGGTCCGGGCAGGGGGCACGGATGAGCAGTTCTTC. The full variable domain, with the rest looked up from reference TRBV30 and TRBJ2-1, is SQTIHQWPATLVQPVGSPLSLECTVEGTSNPNLYWYRQAAGRGLQLLFYSVGIGQISSEVPQNLSASRPQDRQFILSSKKLLLSDSGFYLCAWVRAGGTDEQFFGPGTRLTVL.

At least ten counts were recorded for this clonotype. CDR3 nucleotide sequence: TGTGCCAGCTCACCGGAACAGGGGGAAGAGACCCAGTACTTC. It encodes CASSPEQGEETQYF. The V gene is TRBV18, the J gene TRBJ2-5; 8 bases match TRBD1. V lost 3 bases, J lost 3 bases, and 3 bases stayed unmatched. The length of the CDR3 is 14 residues. Germline V gives CDR1 KGHSH, CDR2 LQKENI.

This clonotype was found many times. This chain links TRBV11-2 with TRBJ2-1; TRBD1 is a possible D gene (6 bases). The germline gives CDR1 SGHAT, CDR2 FQNNGV. V gave up 1 base and J gave up 6 bases, with 10 bases separating them. The CDR3 is 14 residues long. For the CDR3, the DNA is TGTGCCAGCAGCTTAGGACAGGAAGGCAATGAGCAGTTCTTC. Its translation: CASSLGQEGNEQFF.

This clonotype was counted ten times or more. V usage is TRBV3-1 and J usage is TRBJ1-5; tentatively, D is TRBD1 (5 bases). The ends were cut back, 3 bases at V and 1 base at J, with 10 bases in the middle. The CDR3 is 15 amino acids. Germline V lookup: CDR1 LGHDT, CDR2 YNNKEL (reference sequence). The CDR3: CASSHVRQSNQPQHF. The CDR3 DNA sequence: TGTGCCAGCAGCCACGTCCGACAGAGCAATCAGCCCCAGCATTTT.

The sample holds many counts of this clonotype. The V gene is TRBV11-3, the J gene TRBJ2-1; 12 nucleotides line up with TRBD2. Germline assignment: CDR1 SGHNT and CDR2 YENEEA. The V gene end was trimmed by 5 bases and the J gene end by 9 bases; junction bases not matched to a gene: 14. The CDR3 runs 17 residues. The CDR3 coding sequence is TGTGCCAGCAGCAACCTTCTAGCGGGAGGGACGAGGGGTGAGCAGTTCTTC. Encoded protein: CASSNLLAGGTRGEQFF.

This clonotype was found many times. This chain connects TRBV20-1 to TRBJ2-1, with 12 nucleotides matching TRBD2. The CDR3 length is 16 residues. Germline trimming cut 4 bases from V and 3 bases from J; bases unmatched to any gene: 7. The germline V gene has CDR1 DFQATT and CDR2 SNEGSKA (reference sequence). Here the CDR3 reads CSATQTSGSIYNEQFF. CDR3 nucleotides: TGCAGTGCTACCCAGACTAGCGGGAGTATCTACAATGAGCAGTTCTTC.

This clonotype has ten or more counts. This sequence joins TRBV20-1 and TRBJ1-5; a possible D gene is TRBD1 (6 bases). Germline lookup yields CDR1 DFQATT and CDR2 SNEGSKA (reference sequence). The V end lost 6 bases, the J end lost 5 bases, and 14 bases lay between the germline ends. The CDR3 covers 13 residues. This chain's CDR3 is CSAGEGGYQPQHF. CDR3 sequence (DNA): TGCAGTGCCGGGGAGGGGGGGTATCAGCCCCAGCATTTT.

This chain links TRBV2 with TRBJ2-3; 8 positions agree with TRBD2. CDR1 and CDR2 from the germline V gene are SNHLY and FYNNEI. This CDR3 is 15 amino acids long. Trimming took 4 bases from V and 3 from J; bases not matched to a gene: 6. The CDR3 DNA reads as TGTGCCAGCAGTGTGAGACTAGCGCCTACAGATACGCAGTATTTT. Amino acids: CASSVRLAPTDTQYF.